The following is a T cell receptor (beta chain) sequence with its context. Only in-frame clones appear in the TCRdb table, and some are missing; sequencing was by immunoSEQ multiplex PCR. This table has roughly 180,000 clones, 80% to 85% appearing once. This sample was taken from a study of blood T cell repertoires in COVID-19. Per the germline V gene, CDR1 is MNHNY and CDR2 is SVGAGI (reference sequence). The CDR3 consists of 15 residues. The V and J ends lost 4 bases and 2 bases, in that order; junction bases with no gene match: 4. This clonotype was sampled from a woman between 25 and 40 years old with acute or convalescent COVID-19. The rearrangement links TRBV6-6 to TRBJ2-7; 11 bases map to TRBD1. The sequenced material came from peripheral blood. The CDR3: CASSSPGQGAYEQYF. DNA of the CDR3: TGTGCCAGCAGTTCCCCGGGACAGGGGGCCTACGAGCAGTACTTC.